This note documents a single T cell receptor beta chain sequence. Which antigen it targets is not known. Within one base of it there is no much larger clone, and no base qualities were kept. Compared with germline, V lacks 0 bases and J lacks 6 bases; bases without a gene match: 3. Reading the germline V gene gives CDR1 LGHNA and CDR2 YNFKEQ. The cysteine opens and the phenylalanine closes a CDR3 of 16 amino acids. CDR3 DNA only is kept here, 48 bases in frame from base 1. Stable Graves' hyperthyroidism was defined as no progression to ophthalmopathy during 18 months of follow-up. Hyperthyroidism patients were aged 18 to 65 years and newly diagnosed, with disease duration of less than 2 months. The study excluded patients with uncontrolled infections, other autoimmune diseases, pregnancy or lactation. Clinical symptoms, serum thyroxine and TRAb, thyroid ultrasound, and orbital computed tomography formed the basis for the diagnoses. PBMCs were isolated from approximately 10 ml of fresh peripheral blood by Ficoll-Paque density gradient centrifugation. Total RNA was extracted with Trizol reagent, and quality was checked on an Agilent 2100 Bioanalyzer.

The TCR beta CDR3 regions were amplified from the RNA transcripts. For the first round of RT-PCR on the TCR CDR3, the HTBI primer set was used together with the Qiagen OneStep RT-PCR kit. The libraries were constructed in a second round of multiplex PCR and then size-selected and purified. Sequencing of the libraries was done on an Illumina HiSeq2000 using paired-end 100 bp reads. Processing in the source paper ran as follows. SOAPnuke was used to process the raw data, throwing out any read that contained adapters or uncalled bases, had a mean Phred below 15, or lacked an exact constant-primer or identifier match. High-quality paired reads were merged with COPE v1.2.5, and unique nucleotide sequences were defined as clonotypes. MiTCR v1.1 was used to align the clonotypes against IMGT TRBV, TRBD and TRBJ reference segments. The analysis was restricted to V-J combinations with a frequency above 0.0001, which together covered 99.2% of the repertoires. A TCS score was defined as the ratio between F50 (clonal expansion) and ExV (chaos), using BLOSUM62-based TCRdist between CDR3 peptides within each V-J. Welch's t-statistics and random forest reduced just over 500 V-J features to some 14, which were used in a naive Bayes classifier (R e1071). The raw public data were reprocessed by TCRdb itself: fastp quality trimming at Q25, MiXCR clonotype calling, in-frame beta chains only. Rows are combined by CDR3 protein, so each entry shows the most common genes and DNA. The V and J calls follow TCRdb's processing rather than the paper's. The sample records around 190,000 distinct CDR3 sequences, around 16% of which are singletons. The top ten clones comprise around 52% of the sample.

The sample originates from a study of T cells in Graves' hyperthyroidism and ophthalmopathy (dated by TCRdb to between 2019 and 2020). Some background on the complete study: Peripheral blood was sampled at the time of initial diagnosis, prior to any treatment. TCR V-J signatures able to tell the groups apart were searched for in a discovery cohort of 90 to 100 patients, of whom about 40 had Graves' ophthalmopathy and about 60 had stable Graves' hyperthyroidism. Whether ophthalmopathy could be predicted prospectively was tested in an independent validation cohort made up of about 20 hyperthyroidism patients plus 17 patients who later progressed to ophthalmopathy. For training and testing, the 95 to 100 patients in the discovery cohort were randomly divided in a 7:3 ratio. In more than 5 Graves' hyperthyroidism patients, the study also compared T-cell repertoires from thyroid tissue with T-cell repertoires from blood. Following sampling, methimazole starting at 30 mg daily was given to hyperthyroidism patients, and high-dose intravenous methylprednisolone was given to ophthalmopathy patients. The paper describes TCR Vbeta CDR3 sequencing of about 140 peripheral blood samples, made up of 43 ophthalmopathy patients, roughly 80 hyperthyroidism patients and about 17 progressor patients.

What the work shows at the level of the full study, not this receptor alone: Sample size was not statistically predetermined, and blinding of investigators to group allocation was not performed. In validation, the model predicted progression to ophthalmopathy with around 71% sensitivity and about 73% specificity, a median of 6.5 months before onset. Most expanded thyroid clonotypes (frequency above 0.001) were also found in blood, which suggests that blood repertoires may mirror thyroid immune responses. In cross-validation, a model built on a 13 V-J signature told ophthalmopathy apart from stable hyperthyroidism with just under 90% sensitivity and around 81% specificity, and in testing the same model reached 80%/75%.

In this chain, TRBV4-2 is recombined with TRBJ2-1; TRBD2 lines up with 12 middle nucleotides. Sample: blood. The source is a woman aged 45-59 years with Graves' hyperthyroidism. The CDR3 reads CASSQETLAGGNEQFF. The nucleotide sequence reads TGTGCCAGCAGCCAAGAAACACTAGCGGGAGGCAATGAGCAGTTCTTC.